This TCR beta chain originates from a study of T cell repertoires in cytomegalovirus infection. Regarding the study as a whole: Predominance within the ex vivo response was attributable to HLA-C-restricted CMV-specific TCR beta clonotypes.

Germline values: CDR1 MNHEY, CDR2 SVGEGT. V was shortened by 2 bases and J by 1 base, with 6 bases between the two germline ends. The CDR3 length is 14 residues. This clonotype was picked up a small number of times. Its specificity is not known. TCRdb re-called the reads through MiXCR, storing one row per CDR3 protein. The sample comprises roughly 700,000 distinct CDR3 sequences, about 30% of which are singletons, and about 18% rests with the top ten. The TCR was taken from a human donor in good health (CMV status not recorded). Some clones in this sample may be carry-over from other donors' samples. The specimen comprised cultured PBMCs, sampled from culture after CMV antigen stimulation. The rearrangement links TRBV6-2 or TRBV6-3 to TRBJ1-5; no reliable D call. The chain's CDR3 is CASSYGVSNQPQHF. As DNA, the CDR3 is TGTGCCAGCAGTTACGGGGTAAGCAATCAGCCCCAGCATTTT.